One and the same sample provided the 15 T cell receptor beta chains below, sequenced in a study of shared clonotypes between healthy human individuals. TCRdb's copy holds only in-frame clones and misses some; the assay was immunoSEQ multiplex PCR. In the table there are roughly 500,000 clones, around 75% of which are singletons. Sample: PBMCs. The receptors originated from a woman aged 40 to 49 in good health. Some clones in this sample may be carry-over from other donors' samples.

V usage is TRBV29-1 and J usage is TRBJ2-3, with a possible D match to TRBD2 (6 bases). This CDR3 has 15 amino acids. Germline V gene sequence: CDR1 SQVTM, CDR2 ANQGSEA. With 5 bases removed from V and 3 bases from J, the gap between germline ends came to 18 bases. The chain's CDR3 is CSVYLAGWGTDTQYF. The CDR3 region has the DNA TGCAGCGTTTATTTGGCGGGATGGGGTACAGATACGCAGTATTTT.

Ten or more counts support this clone. The CDR3 region has the DNA TGTGCCAGCAGCGTGGGACTAGCGGGAGGCCATTCCTCCTACGAGCAGTACTTC. Protein: CASSVGLAGGHSSYEQYF. This chain joins TRBV9 and TRBJ2-7; 15 bases are shared with TRBD2. This CDR3 region has 18 residues. With V trimmed by 2 bases and J by 0 bases, 6 bases remained unmatched. Germline values: CDR1 SGDLS, CDR2 YYNGEE.

The V gene is TRBV10-3, the J gene TRBJ2-1, with TRBD2 as a possible D gene (6 bases). V shed 10 bases and J shed 5 bases, with 21 bases lying between them. CDR3 length equals 15 residues. Germline V CDR1 and CDR2: ENHRY, SYGVKD. CDR3: CATGRMGGTDNEQFF. DNA of the CDR3: TGTGCCACCGGCCGGATGGGCGGGACTGACAATGAGCAGTTCTTC.

The chain links TRBV4-1 to TRBJ2-3, with 9 bases identical to TRBD1. The V segment lost 5 bases and the J segment 2 bases; nucleotides outside the gene matches: 5. The CDR3 covers 15 residues. Germline values: CDR1 MGHRA, CDR2 YSYEKL. The CDR3 nucleotides read TGCGCCAGCAGCACCCGGGACAGGGACACAGATACGCAGTATTTT. The encoded protein is CASSTRDRDTDTQYF.

This clone was recorded only once. The chain couples TRBV9 to TRBJ1-2; the D is unclear. The V and J ends lost 4 bases and 7 bases respectively, with 20 bases between them. This CDR3 contains 15 residues. CDR1 and CDR2 from the germline V gene are SGDLS and YYNGEE. The DNA of the CDR3 is TGTGCCAGCAGCCCCAGGTGGAAAAGGCGCGTTGGCTACACCTTC. The encoded protein is CASSPRWKRRVGYTF.

V and J are TRBV29-1 and TRBJ1-3; maybe TRBD1 (6 bases). Germline V CDR1 and CDR2: SQVTM, ANQGSEA. V was clipped by 6 bases and J by 2 bases, with 11 bases between them. The CDR3 sequence is 13 residues long. This CDR3 is CSVQDRTGNTIYF. CDR3 bases: TGCAGCGTCCAAGACAGGACTGGAAACACCATATATTTT.

The rearrangement joins TRBV28 to TRBJ1-2; D is perhaps TRBD1 (5 bases). The CDR3 contains 15 residues. CDR1 is MDHEN and CDR2 is SYDVKM in the germline V gene. V lost 2 bases to trimming and J lost 8 bases, with 18 bases between them. CDR3 DNA: TGTGCCAGCAGTTTAGGTGCGGCAGGGAGAGGGGGCTACACCTTC. It yields the protein CASSLGAAGRGGYTF.

This clone showed up just once. This chain connects TRBV11-2 to TRBJ2-7; TRBD2 matches 7 bases. Unmatched junction bases numbered 3, after V lost 1 base and J lost 3 bases. Looked up from germline, CDR1 is SGHAT and CDR2 is FQNNGV. The CDR3 loop spans 14 amino acids. In DNA form, the CDR3 reads TGTGCCAGCAGCTTAGTGCGGGACTACTACGAGCAGTACTTC. This sequence encodes CASSLVRDYYEQYF.

This clone was counted only a few times. Other nucleotide sequences from this sample produce the same CDR3. This chain connects TRBV28 to TRBJ1-2, with 7 bases matching TRBD1. The V gene end was trimmed by 2 bases and the J gene end by 3 bases; junction bases not matched to a gene: 3. The germline gives CDR1 MDHEN, CDR2 SYDVKM. CDR3 length equals 14 residues. The CDR3 here is CASSLEGGYYGYTF. In DNA, the CDR3 is TGTGCCAGCAGTTTAGAAGGGGGCTACTATGGCTACACCTTC.

The chain combines TRBV5-1 with TRBJ2-5, with TRBD2 matching over 12 bases. The germline V gene encodes CDR1 SGHRS and CDR2 YFSETQ. Germline trimming cut 7 bases from V and 2 bases from J; bases unmatched to any gene: 6. The CDR3 runs 15 residues. CDR3 loop: CASGRTSGKQETQYF. CDR3 bases: TGCGCCAGCGGTAGGACTAGCGGGAAACAAGAGACCCAGTACTTC.

This clone was recorded a few times. One end of the junction is discordant with germline, which a read error may explain. The rearrangement uses TRBV6-1 and TRBJ2-7, with TRBD1 matching 11 bases. In germline, CDR1 is MNHNS, CDR2 SASEGT. This CDR3 is 13 amino acids long. The CDR3 reads CASSGQGAAERYF. In nucleotides, the CDR3 is TGTGCCAGCAGCGGACAGGGGGCCGCCGAGCGGTACTTC.

The chain uses TRBV5-4 and TRBJ2-7, with 10 bases that match TRBD2. V lost 5 bases to trimming and J lost 3 bases; unmatched junction nucleotides: 8. The CDR3 is 15 amino acids. The germline V gene has CDR1 SGHNT and CDR2 YYREEE (reference sequence). DNA of the CDR3: TGTGCCAGCAGTCCTGGACTAGCGGCTCACTACGAGCAGTACTTC. Translated, it gives CASSPGLAAHYEQYF. Drawing the rest from reference TRBV5-4 and TRBJ2-7, the complete variable domain is ETGVTQSPTHLIKTRGQQVTLRCSSQSGHNTVSWYQQALGQGPQFIFQYYREEENGRGNFPPRFSGLQFPNYSSELNVNALELDDSALYLCASSPGLAAHYEQYFGPGTRLTVT.

The chain combines TRBV5-8 with TRBJ2-7; 13 bases match TRBD2. CDR3 length: 18 amino acids. V trimming: 5 bases; J trimming: 5 bases; junction bases outside the gene matches: 16. Per germline, CDR1 SGHTS and CDR2 YDEGEE. In DNA, the CDR3 is TGTGCCAGCAGTAGGGCATCCACTAGCGGGAGGGTTTTCCACGAGCAGTACTTC. This gives the protein CASSRASTSGRVFHEQYF.

The chain carries TRBV7-3 and TRBJ2-7; tentatively, D is TRBD1 (5 bases). Germline-derived CDR1 and CDR2 are SGHTA and FQGTGA. The CDR3 loop spans 15 amino acids. Trimming shortened V by 5 bases and J by 3 bases, and 17 bases separated the two germline ends. The CDR3 sequence: CASSPKGVGRYEQYF. The DNA of the CDR3 is TGTGCCAGCAGCCCCAAAGGGGTCGGGCGCTACGAGCAGTACTTC.

This CDR3 is CASSRRGMNTDTQYF. CDR3 nucleotide sequence: TGTGCCAGCAGCCGAAGGGGAATGAACACAGATACGCAGTATTTT. V usage is TRBV7-6 and J usage is TRBJ2-3; tentatively, D is TRBD1 (5 bases). The V end was cut by 5 bases, the J end by 2 bases, with 14 bases between. The CDR3 runs 15 residues. Germline CDR1 is SGHVS and CDR2 is FNYEAQ.